A selection of T cell receptor beta chains follows, all from one sample in a study of T cell changes during pregnancy in multiple sclerosis. Data came from immunoSEQ multiplex PCR; TCRdb stores just in-frame clones and leaves some out. The table shows fewer than 45,000 clones, with 90% occurring only once. The sequences come from CD8+ T cells from peripheral blood mononuclear cells, collected in the first trimester of pregnancy. All receptors come from a female donor with multiple sclerosis, enrolled in a pregnancy study. CDR3s include the opening cysteine and the closing phenylalanine or tryptophan. D genes are given only for firm matches. Size values are once, few and many counts, or a class for expanded clones, and some rows have none.

>14|TRBV19|NA|TRBJ2-7|NA
TGTGCCAGTAGTATGAGGACTACGACCTACGAGCAGTACTTC
CASSMRTTTYEQYF
>16|TRBV4-2|NA|TRBJ2-5|NA
TGTGCCAGCAGCCAAGATCTGGAGGGACAGTGGGAGACCCAGTACTTC
CASSQDLEGQWETQYF
>13|TRBV5-1|NA|TRBJ1-1|NA
TGCGCCAGCAGCTTGGAAGCGCGGACTGAAGCTTTCTTT
CASSLEARTEAFF
>15|TRBV6-6|TRBD1|TRBJ2-1|NA
TGTGCCAGCAGTTTTACAGGGGGCTCCTACAATGAGCAGTTCTTC
CASSFTGGSYNEQFF
>13|TRBV2|NA|TRBJ2-2|NA
TGTGCCAGCAGTACACGGGGGACCGGGGAGCTGTTTTTT
CASSTRGTGELFF
>16|TRBV5-6|TRBD1|TRBJ2-7|NA
TGTGCCAGCAGTCCGAGTCCGGGACAGGGGTGGTACGAGCAGTACTTC
CASSPSPGQGWYEQYF
>17|TRBV4-1|TRBD1|TRBJ2-1|NA
TGCGCCAGCAGCCAAGAATCTCCGGGACAGCAGCTAAATGAGCAGTTCTTC
CASSQESPGQQLNEQFF
>15|TRBV6-5|NA|TRBJ1-1|NA
TGTGCCAGCAGTTACTCGGCAGGGTGGAACACTGAAGCTTTCTTT
CASSYSAGWNTEAFF
>14|TRBV5-6|TRBD1|TRBJ2-7|NA
TGTGCCAGCAGCGCGGACAGGGGATTCTACGAGCAGTACTTC
CASSADRGFYEQYF
>14|TRBV19|NA|TRBJ2-1|once
TGTGCCAGTAGCTACAGGGGGGGATACAATGAGCAGTTCTTC
CASSYRGGYNEQFF
>16|TRBV19|TRBD2|TRBJ2-1|NA
TGTGCCAGTACTCGACTAGCGGGGTCCTCCTACAATGAGCAGTTCTTC
CASTRLAGSSYNEQFF
>14|TRBV9|NA|TRBJ1-2|NA
TGTGCCAGCAGCGTAGTCCAGGGGTGGCATGGCTACACCTTC
CASSVVQGWHGYTF
>14|TRBV7-9|NA|TRBJ2-5|NA
TGTGCCAGCAGCTTAGCGGGAGCGAGGGAGACCCAGTACTTC
CASSLAGARETQYF
>17|TRBV5-1|TRBD2|TRBJ2-7|NA
TGCGCCAGCAGTGGTTCTAGCGGGAGAGGTACACCGTACGAGCAGTACTTC
CASSGSSGRGTPYEQYF
>15|TRBV27|TRBD1|TRBJ1-2|NA
TGTGCCAGCCACCCCACCGGGACAGGGGGAGATGGCTACACCTTC
CASHPTGTGGDGYTF
>16|TRBV6-4|NA|TRBJ2-6|NA
TGTGCCAGCAGTGACTCAGCTAGCTCTGGGGCCAACGTCCTGACTTTC
CASSDSASSGANVLTF
>16|TRBV7-9|TRBD1|TRBJ1-5|NA
TGTGCCAGCAGCGCGGGACAGGGTCTTCGGTCGCAGCCCCAGCATTTT
CASSAGQGLRSQPQHF
>14|TRBV6-1|NA|TRBJ1-3|NA
TGTGCCAGCAAACATCAGGGCTCTGGAAACACCATATATTTT
CASKHQGSGNTIYF
>14|TRBV7-8|NA|TRBJ1-3|NA
TGTGCCAGCAGCTTGGGGGGGGCGGGAAACACCATATATTTT
CASSLGGAGNTIYF
>15|TRBV7-9|TRBD1|TRBJ1-4|NA
TGTGCCAGCAGCTCTAGGACAGGGGTGGGAGAAAAACTGTTTTTT
CASSSRTGVGEKLFF
>16|TRBV30|TRBD1|TRBJ2-7|once
TGTGCCTGGAGGGAAAATAACAGGGGTCTTTCCTACGAGCAGTACTTC
CAWRENNRGLSYEQYF
>16|TRBV7-9|TRBD2|TRBJ2-1|NA
TGTGCCAGCAGCTTACGAGCTAGCGGGATTACCGATGAGCAGTTCTTC
CASSLRASGITDEQFF
>15|TRBV2|NA|TRBJ1-3|NA
TGTGCCAGCAGCCGCGACAGCCAGCTAGGAAACACCATATATTTT
CASSRDSQLGNTIYF
>15|TRBV15|NA|TRBJ1-5|NA
TGTGCCACCAGCAGAGCGCAGGGTGGCAATCAGCCCCAGCATTTT
CATSRAQGGNQPQHF
>15|TRBV7-8|TRBD1|TRBJ2-7|NA
TGTGCCAGCAGCTTGGGACAGGGCCCATCCTACGAGCAGTACTTC
CASSLGQGPSYEQYF
>15|TRBV7-8|TRBD2|TRBJ2-2|NA
TGTGCCATCGAAGCGGGGTCTGTGGAGACCGGGGAGCTGTTTTTT
CAIEAGSVETGELFF
>15|TRBV7-2|TRBD1|TRBJ1-1|NA
TGTGCCAGTGGACCGGGACAGGGGGCTGGAACTGAAGCTTTCTTT
CASGPGQGAGTEAFF
>14|TRBV19|TRBD2|TRBJ2-1|NA
TGTGCCAGTAGTATAGATCTGGGAGGGACCAGCCAGTTCTTC
CASSIDLGGTSQFF
>14|TRBV6-1|NA|TRBJ1-1|NA
TGTGCCAGCTTAAGGACACAGGGTGAAACTGAAGCTTTCTTT
CASLRTQGETEAFF
>14|TRBV27|TRBD2|TRBJ2-3|NA
TGTGCCAGCAGCCTAGGGACTAGCGGGGAGGTGCAGTATTTT
CASSLGTSGEVQYF
>13|TRBV10-3|NA|TRBJ2-3|NA
TGTGCCATCAGTGGAGGGGGAGCAGATACGCAGTATTTT
CAISGGGADTQYF
>16|TRBV5-1|NA|TRBJ2-3|once
TGCGCCAGCAGCGTGACAGGTCGGATGAGCACAGATACGCAGTATTTT
CASSVTGRMSTDTQYF
>14|TRBV4-1|NA|TRBJ1-4|NA
TGCGCCAGCAAAATTGGCGTAGACAGTGAAAAACTGTTTTTT
CASKIGVDSEKLFF
>14|TRBV12-5|TRBD1|TRBJ1-2|NA
TGTGCTAGTGGATATAACACAGGGGAGGATGGCTACACCTTC
CASGYNTGEDGYTF
>13|TRBV19|NA|TRBJ1-2|few
TGTGCCAGTATGGGAGGGCAGTACTATGGCTACACCTTC
CASMGGQYYGYTF
>15|TRBV30|TRBD2|TRBJ2-7|NA
TGTGCCTGGAGTGTCGGTAGCGGGAGCTCGCTCGAGCAGTACTTC
CAWSVGSGSSLEQYF
>14|TRBV7-9|NA|TRBJ2-5|NA
TGTGCCAGCAGCCCTGGAGAGGCAGAAGAGACCCAGTACTTC
CASSPGEAEETQYF
>12|TRBV29-1|TRBD2|TRBJ2-7|NA
TGCAGCGTTGTAGCGGGGGGAACCGAGCAGTACTTC
CSVVAGGTEQYF
>14|TRBV6-6|TRBD1|TRBJ1-5|NA
TGTGCCAGCAGTCGGGACAGGGGCAATCAGCCCCAGCATTTT
CASSRDRGNQPQHF
>15|TRBV7-9|TRBD2|TRBJ2-5|NA
TGTGCCAGCAGCCGGGAGGCCCACTTCGGAGAGACCCAGTACTTC
CASSREAHFGETQYF
>13|TRBV30|NA|TRBJ2-7|NA
TGTGCCTGGAGTGGACAGGTTTCCTACGAGCAGTACTTC
CAWSGQVSYEQYF
>14|TRBV6-4|NA|TRBJ1-1|NA
TGTGCCAGCAGTGAGGCGGGGGAGGGCACTGAAGCTTTCTTT
CASSEAGEGTEAFF
>16|TRBV4-2|TRBD1|TRBJ2-7|NA
TGTGCCAGCAGCCTAAATGCCGGGACAGGGGGCTACGAGCAGTACTTC
CASSLNAGTGGYEQYF
>14|TRBV6-5|NA|TRBJ1-6|NA
TGTGCCAGCAGTAAGGGGACCTATAATTCACCCCTCCACTTT
CASSKGTYNSPLHF
>15|TRBV16|NA|TRBJ2-7|NA
TGTGCCAGCAGCCAATGGGCGGGAACCGCGTACGAGCAGTACTTC
CASSQWAGTAYEQYF
>14|TRBV18|TRBD1|TRBJ2-7|NA
TGTGCCAGCTCACCTGGGGACAGGGTCCACGAGCAGTACTTC
CASSPGDRVHEQYF
>12|TRBV9|NA|TRBJ1-2|NA
TGTGCCAGCAGCGACAGGACCTATGGCTACACCTTC
CASSDRTYGYTF
>15|TRBV6-1|NA|TRBJ1-5|NA
TGTGCCAGCAGTGTTTATGCAGGGAACAATCAGCCCCAGCATTTT
CASSVYAGNNQPQHF
>18|TRBV29-1|TRBD2|TRBJ2-1|NA
TGCAGCGTGGCCGGACTAGCGGGGGCCCCTAGCTCCTACAATGAGCAGTTCTTC
CSVAGLAGAPSSYNEQFF
>14|TRBV28|TRBD1|TRBJ2-7|NA
TGTGCCAGCAGTCGGACAGGGCTGGGGACCGAGCAGTACTTC
CASSRTGLGTEQYF
>15|TRBV5-6|TRBD2|TRBJ2-1|NA
TGTGCCAGCAGCTTGGGACTAGCGGGCTACAATGAGCAGTTCTTC
CASSLGLAGYNEQFF
>16|TRBV4-3|TRBD2|TRBJ2-5|NA
TGCGCCAGCAGCCGCGGACTAGCGGGGAGCCAAGAGACCCAGTACTTC
CASSRGLAGSQETQYF
>15|TRBV6-6|NA|TRBJ2-3|NA
TGTGCCAGCAGCCTCCGGGGGACTAGCACAGATACGCAGTATTTT
CASSLRGTSTDTQYF
>13|TRBV9|TRBD1|TRBJ1-2|NA
TGTGCCAGCAGCGGTCAGGGGGTAGATGGCTACACCTTC
CASSGQGVDGYTF